The following is a TCR beta chain sequence with its context. The target antigen is unknown. Trimming removed 4 bases from V and 3 bases from J; junction bases left unmatched: 7. CDR3 size: 15 residues. Germline V gene sequence: CDR1 SGHRS, CDR2 YFSETQ. The data derive from a study of shared clonotypes between healthy human individuals. Overall study context: Each donor's CD8 memory used one plate, CD8 naive two, each CD4 subset three. General study points: Sequencing depth was expected to influence donor clonotype sharing.

Some 29,000 T cell genomes (approximately 0.2 ug DNA) went into each sorted-subset replicate. Original data processing: ImmunoSEQ output held junction-only sequences without quality scores, so filtering differed. The protocol was immunoSEQ multiplex PCR, while the TCRdb copy is restricted to in-frame clones and leaves out a portion. V and J calls and clone size are as listed in that table; D and trimming were resolved from the DNA. The table lists around 700,000 clones, roughly 72% of them singletons, with more than 1.5% in the top ten. This receptor was obtained from a woman aged 30 to 39 in good health. The genes are TRBV5-1 and TRBJ2-7, with TRBD2 matching 10 bases. Specimen: memory CD4+ T cells sorted from blood. As to subset: CD45RA-negative fraction. The CDR3 bases are TGCGCCAGCAGCACCCTAGCGGGGGTACGCTACGAGCAGTACTTC. Protein product: CASSTLAGVRYEQYF. Filled out from reference TRBV5-1 and TRBJ2-7, the complete variable domain reads KAGVTQTPRYLIKTRGQQVTLSCSPISGHRSVSWYQQTPGQGLQFLFEYFSETQRNKGNFPGRFSGRQFSNSRSEMNVSTLELGDSALYLCASSTLAGVRYEQYFGPGTRLTVT.